The rows below give T cell receptor beta chains drawn from one sample of a study of early T cells in non-severe SARS-CoV-2 infection. TCRdb used MiXCR to reprocess the 5' RACE reads, holding one entry per CDR3 protein. The repertoire holds 79,000 or so distinct CDR3 sequences, with 13% as singletons. The specimen was whole blood. Source of these receptors: an adult who was a healthcare worker with PCR-confirmed SARS-CoV-2 infection or an uninfected control (not recorded which). Both conserved end residues are part of each CDR3. The D gene is left open where the match is weak. Clone size is shown for a subset of rows, as once, few, many or a class of expanded clone.

d_gene | j_gene | abundance | v_gene | CDR3nt | CDR3aa
NA | TRBJ2-2 | few | TRBV7-9 | TGTGCCAGCAGCTTACAAGAGGGCACCGGGGAGCTGTTTTTT | CASSLQEGTGELFF
TRBD2 | TRBJ2-3 | many | TRBV2 | TGTGCCAGCAGTCGGACTAGCGGGGCTAGCACAGATACGCAGTATTTT | CASSRTSGASTDTQYF
NA | TRBJ1-5 | many | TRBV6-4 | TGTGCCAGCAGTGAAAGCCCAAATCAGCCCCAGCATTTT | CASSESPNQPQHF
NA | TRBJ2-5 | few | TRBV6-2/TRBV6-3 | TGTGCCAGCAGTTACTCGGCAAGGGGCTCCCAAGAGACCCAGTACTTC | CASSYSARGSQETQYF
NA | TRBJ1-3 | few | TRBV7-9 | TGTGCCAGCAGCGCACCGGGCTCCTCTGGAAACACCATATATTTT | CASSAPGSSGNTIYF
NA | TRBJ2-5 | NA | TRBV13 | TGTACCAGCAGCTTCAGGACAGACCAAGAGACCCAGTACTTC | CTSSFRTDQETQYF
NA | TRBJ2-1 | many | TRBV6-2/TRBV6-3 | TGTGCCAGCAGTTTCGGGACTCCCGCCTACAATGAGCAGTTCTTC | CASSFGTPAYNEQFF
NA | TRBJ2-7 | NA | TRBV18 | TGTGCCAGCTCACCCGGGCAGGGTCTACACGAGCAGTACTTC | CASSPGQGLHEQYF
TRBD2 | TRBJ2-3 | NA | TRBV4-2 | TGTGCCAGCAGCCAAGATGGTGCGGGGGGCCCAGATACGCAGTATTTT | CASSQDGAGGPDTQYF
TRBD2 | TRBJ2-2 | few | TRBV7-9 | TGTGCCAGCAGCTTAACCGGGAGGATCACCGGGGAGCTGTTTTTT | CASSLTGRITGELFF
TRBD2 | TRBJ2-1 | few | TRBV3-1 | TGTGCCAGCAGCCCCCGACTAGCGGGAGGTGGTGAGCAGTTCTTC | CASSPRLAGGGEQFF
TRBD2 | TRBJ2-7 | many | TRBV7-6 | TGTGCCAGCAGCCGTAGCGGGCCACTTGTGGAGCAGTACTTC | CASSRSGPLVEQYF
TRBD1 | TRBJ2-5 | few | TRBV27 | TGTGCCAGCAGTCGTCGGACAGGGCAGGGTGTCTTCCAAGAGACCCAGTACTTC | CASSRRTGQGVFQETQYF
TRBD1 | TRBJ2-5 | NA | TRBV29-1 | TGCAGCGTTCCGGGACAGGGGGCCCAGTACTTC | CSVPGQGAQYF
NA | TRBJ2-5 | NA | TRBV7-2 | TGTGCCAGCAGCTTAGAAGCGGAAGAGACCCAGTACTTC | CASSLEAEETQYF
TRBD1 | TRBJ2-2 | NA | TRBV7-9 | TGTGCCAGCAGCTTTGCGACAGGGTACTCCGGGGAGCTGTTTTTT | CASSFATGYSGELFF
TRBD1 | TRBJ2-2 | few | TRBV27 | TGTGCCAGCGGAGTGGGACAGGGGACAGGCGGGGAGCTGTTTTTT | CASGVGQGTGGELFF
TRBD1 | TRBJ2-5 | NA | TRBV7-9 | TGTGCCAGCAGCCCCCCGGGACAGGGGGCCGAGACCCAGTACTTC | CASSPPGQGAETQYF
TRBD1 | TRBJ2-5 | many | TRBV28 | TGTGCCAACCAAGCGGGACAGGGGCCTCAAGAGACCCAGTACTTC | CANQAGQGPQETQYF
NA | TRBJ2-7 | once | TRBV28 | TGTGCCAGCACCGCCCCCGGAAAGTCCTACGAGCAGTACTTC | CASTAPGKSYEQYF
NA | TRBJ1-1 | few | TRBV7-9 | TGTGCCAGCAGCCCACAATTGATCACTGAAGCTTTCTTT | CASSPQLITEAFF
NA | TRBJ1-5 | many | TRBV28 | TGTGCCAGCAACTCACCTCATCAGCCCCAGCATTTT | CASNSPHQPQHF
NA | TRBJ2-7 | many | TRBV11-2 | TGTGCCAGCAGCTTGGGGTCCGAGCAGTACTTC | CASSLGSEQYF
NA | TRBJ1-2 | NA | TRBV20-1 | TGCAGCGCCGCAAGCTTATGGTCGGGCTACACCTTC | CSAASLWSGYTF
NA | TRBJ2-7 | NA | TRBV5-1 | TGCGCCAGCAGCCCCCTAGGGGGGAACGAGCAGTACTTC | CASSPLGGNEQYF
NA | TRBJ1-2 | few | TRBV6-1 | TGTGCCAGCAGTGAATTGGACGGTGGTAACTATGGCTACACCTTC | CASSELDGGNYGYTF
NA | TRBJ2-7 | many | TRBV24-1 | TGTGCCACCAGCCAAATTAGCGCCCCAAAGCAGTACTTC | CATSQISAPKQYF
NA | TRBJ2-5 | NA | TRBV4-2 | TGTGCCAGCAGCCTACAGGGTGCAACCCAGTACTTC | CASSLQGATQYF
NA | TRBJ2-1 | few | TRBV5-1 | TGCGCCAGCAGCTTGTCCGGGGACGCCTACAATGAGCAGTTCTTC | CASSLSGDAYNEQFF
NA | TRBJ1-2 | NA | TRBV5-6 | TGTGCCAGCAGCCCGGTCGGGGTCTATGGCTACACCTTC | CASSPVGVYGYTF